These 15 T cell receptor beta chains were all obtained from the same sample, sequenced in a study of blood T cell repertoires in COVID-19. Generated by immunoSEQ multiplex PCR, the TCRdb table keeps only in-frame clones and is missing some. The sample consists of approximately 440,000 clones, around 90% of them appearing once. The source material was PBMCs or T cells enriched from blood (not recorded which). Receptors were obtained from a man aged 18 to 35 who had recovered from COVID-19.

The chain has TRBV27 and TRBJ1-5; no firm D call. Between the trimmed V and J ends, which lost 2 bases and 5 bases, there was a span of 13 bases. The CDR3 spans 15 residues. CDR1 MNHEY and CDR2 SMNVEV come from the germline V gene (reference sequence). The CDR3 region is CASSLRPGADQPQHF. The CDR3 region has the DNA TGTGCCAGCAGTTTAAGGCCGGGTGCGGATCAGCCCCAGCATTTT.

The chain joins TRBV7-9 to TRBJ1-5, with D unclear. The ends were cut back, 0 bases at V and 4 bases at J, with 13 bases in the middle. The CDR3 covers 16 residues. Germline V CDR1 and CDR2: SEHNR, FQNEAQ (reference sequence). CDR3 sequence reads: CASSLASGVVNQPQHF. CDR3 in DNA: TGTGCCAGCAGCTTAGCTTCCGGGGTAGTGAATCAGCCCCAGCATTTT.

V gene TRBV19 combines with J gene TRBJ1-1; D not resolved. The ends were cut back, 3 bases at V and 0 bases at J, with 8 bases in the middle. Per the germline V gene, CDR1 is LNHDA and CDR2 is SQIVND (reference sequence). This CDR3 contains 14 residues. CDR3 in DNA: TGTGCCAGTAGTATGGAGGGCGTGAACACTGAAGCTTTCTTT. It translates to CASSMEGVNTEAFF.

The chain links TRBV4-1 to TRBJ1-5, with 8 bases that match TRBD1. The germline V gene has CDR1 MGHRA and CDR2 YSYEKL. V shed 2 bases and J 4 bases; nucleotides not matched to a gene: 7. This CDR3 is built from 16 residues. CDR3 in DNA: TGCGCCAGCAGCCAAACAGGGGGGGGCTTGAATCAGCCCCAGCATTTT. Translating it yields CASSQTGGGLNQPQHF.

J is TRBJ2-5 and V is TRBV6-5; 8 bases fit TRBD1. Germline loops: CDR1 MNHEY, CDR2 SVGAGI. The CDR3 is 14 amino acids. V dropped 6 bases and J dropped 5; count of bases not matched to a gene: 8. CDR3 sequence reads: CASSPRGLQETQYF. The CDR3 coding sequence is TGTGCCAGCAGCCCCAGGGGGCTCCAGGAGACCCAGTACTTC.

J is TRBJ2-1 and V is TRBV3-1 (or the pseudogene TRBV3-2); 14 positions agree with TRBD2. Trimming at V came to 2 bases and at J to 9 bases, leaving 6 bases not matched to a gene. This CDR3 contains 16 residues. Germline V lookup: CDR1 LGHDT, CDR2 YNNKEL (reference sequence). In DNA, the CDR3 is TGTGCCAGCAGCCAAACGGGACTAGCGGGAGCCCCTGAGCAGTTCTTC. It translates to CASSQTGLAGAPEQFF.

This clone was counted once. J is TRBJ2-5 and V is TRBV15, with D possibly matching TRBD2 (5 bases). CDR3 length equals 15 residues. V lost 1 base and J 1 base, leaving 10 bases between the germline ends. Germline V gives CDR1 LNHNV, CDR2 YYDKDF (reference sequence). CDR3 sequence: CATSRVGVSQETQYF. The CDR3 DNA reads TGTGCCACCAGCAGAGTGGGAGTTTCCCAAGAGACCCAGTACTTC.

The V gene is TRBV4-1, the J gene TRBJ2-7; 10 nucleotides agree with TRBD2. V was pared by 0 bases and J by 3 bases, with 8 bases of the junction left unmatched. Germline V gives CDR1 MGHRA, CDR2 YSYEKL. The CDR3 spans 17 residues. CDR3 region: CASSQDNLAGVGYEQYF. Here the CDR3 DNA reads TGCGCCAGCAGCCAAGATAACCTAGCGGGAGTCGGCTACGAGCAGTACTTC.

J is TRBJ1-6 and V is TRBV3-1 (or the pseudogene TRBV3-2), with D unclear. Trimming stripped 0 bases from V and 7 bases from J, with 13 bases between. CDR1 LGHDT and CDR2 YNNKEL come from the germline V gene (reference sequence). The CDR3 consists of 16 residues. DNA of the CDR3: TGTGCCAGCAGCCAAGATGGCCAGACATTAAATTCACCCCTCCACTTT. Its protein product is CASSQDGQTLNSPLHF.

J is TRBJ1-2 and V is TRBV28; a weak D match, TRBD1 (5 bases). There are 13 residues in the CDR3. V was shortened by 8 bases and J by 3 bases, with 13 bases between the two germline ends. The germline gives CDR1 MDHEN, CDR2 SYDVKM. The CDR3 bases are TGTGCCAGCTCCCAGATAGGGGACTATGGCTACACCTTC. Its translation is CASSQIGDYGYTF.

The chain recombines TRBV9 with TRBJ2-6; 8 bases map to TRBD1. Germline assignment: CDR1 SGDLS and CDR2 YYNGEE. J was trimmed by 4 bases and V by 3 bases; bases with no gene match: 9. CDR3 length: 17 residues. The CDR3 spells CASSATRQGRGANVLTF. CDR3 DNA: TGTGCCAGCAGCGCAACCCGACAGGGGAGAGGGGCCAACGTCCTGACTTTC.

The chain recombines TRBV28 with TRBJ1-2; perhaps TRBD1 as D (5 bases). Between the trimmed V and J ends, which lost 5 bases and 4 bases, there was a span of 17 bases. The CDR3 loop spans 15 amino acids. Germline V gene lookup returns CDR1 MDHEN and CDR2 SYDVKM. Here the CDR3 DNA reads TGTGCCAGCAGTCCATGGGGCAGGAGATTCTATGGCTACACCTTC. As protein: CASSPWGRRFYGYTF.

The gene calls are TRBV19 and TRBJ1-6; 7 bases map to TRBD1. Germline V gives CDR1 LNHDA, CDR2 SQIVND (reference sequence). The CDR3 covers 15 residues. Trimming took 3 bases from V and 7 from J; bases not matched to a gene: 6. This CDR3 is CASSIDRVGNSPLHF. The CDR3 DNA reads TGTGCCAGTAGTATCGACAGGGTCGGGAATTCACCCCTCCACTTT.

This clone appeared once. The chain joins TRBV5-1 to TRBJ1-5, with TRBD1 matching over 8 bases. The germline V gene encodes CDR1 SGHRS and CDR2 YFSETQ. After removal of 0 bases from V and 5 bases from J, the junction contained 4 bases not matched to a gene. The CDR3 totals 15 residues. The CDR3 nucleotides are TGCGCCAGCAGCTTGGAGGGACAGGCTCATCAGCCCCAGCATTTT. It codes for CASSLEGQAHQPQHF.

The chain recombines TRBV5-6 with TRBJ1-3; TRBD1 might be the D (5 bases). The CDR3 length is 14 residues. The germline CDR1 and CDR2 sequences are SGHDT and YYEEEE. V shed 1 base and J shed 2 bases, with 7 bases lying between them. CDR3 sequence: CASSLSGTGNTIYF. CDR3 sequence (DNA): TGTGCCAGCAGCTTGTCAGGGACTGGAAACACCATATATTTT. The whole variable domain, filled in from reference TRBV5-6 and TRBJ1-3, reads DAGVTQSPTHLIKTRGQQVTLRCSPKSGHDTVSWYQQALGQGPQFIFQYYEEEERQRGNFPDRFSGHQFPNYSSELNVNALLLGDSALYLCASSLSGTGNTIYFGEGSWLTVV.